This T cell receptor (beta chain) was sequenced in a study of blood T cell repertoires in COVID-19. The CDR3 spans 14 residues. V was trimmed by 5 bases and J by 2 bases, leaving 13 bases between them. Germline-derived CDR1 and CDR2 are SGHAT and FQNNGV. Clones were read by immunoSEQ multiplex PCR, and TCRdb kept only the in-frame ones, dropping some. The sample lists some 87,000 clones; around four fifths were seen once. This clone was seen a few times. This receptor was taken from a woman between 65 and 79 years old with active or convalescent COVID-19. V gene TRBV11-2 combines with J gene TRBJ2-7; D is unclear. The sample consisted of peripheral blood. The CDR3 region has the DNA TGTGCCAGCAGCCGCTCGACATACACCTACGAGCAGTACTTC. Encoded protein: CASSRSTYTYEQYF. The entire variable domain, with the rest obtained from reference TRBV11-2 and TRBJ2-7, is as follows: EAGVAQSPRYKIIEKRQSVAFWCNPISGHATLYWYQQILGQGPKLLIQFQNNGVVDDSQLPKDRFSAERLKGVDSTLKIQPAKLEDSAVYLCASSRSTYTYEQYFGPGTRLTVT.